This T cell receptor (beta chain) was found in a study of blood T cells in healthy people across ages (dated by TCRdb to the mid-2010s). Concerning the study at large: In model experiments, template switching captured about one uniquely barcoded TCR beta cDNA molecule for every two T cells. Using deep sequencing normalized with unique cDNA molecular identifiers, the study measured how TCR beta repertoire diversity changes with age. Four age groups were formed from the donors: young (average 16 years), middle-aged (just under 40), aged (62) and long-lived (less than 85). Donors of different ages were randomly distributed across sequencing lanes to avoid experimental bias. For two donors (one aged 18 to 29 and one aged 80 or older), the study analyzed two additional independent replicas of 1 million unique cDNA reads from the same blood draw.

Overall study results and their limits: Estimates of total diversity based on one million sequenced T cells were considered lower bounds and underestimates. The percentage of naive T cells measured by flow cytometry correlated strongly with observed TCR beta diversity. As age increased, observed TCR beta diversity per million T cells dropped in a roughly linear way, and a significant reduction was already evident by age 40. Conclusive comparison of naive and antigen-experienced compartments was prevented by the profiling of bulk unsorted PBMCs. The CMV infection status of donors was not known, potentially confounding age-related changes in expanded clonotypes. Compared with the aged group, the long-lived group had more naive CD4+ T cells, fewer expanded clones and increased TCR diversity, a pattern suggesting age selection.

Systemically healthy Caucasian individuals from Russia, 35 to 50 in total and aged roughly 6 to 100 years, were included as donors. Around 10 milliliters of peripheral blood were collected from each donor into EDTA-treated Vacutainer tubes. Ficoll-Paque density-gradient centrifugation was used to isolate PBMCs, with at least 6.5 million per sample. Trizol reagent was used to extract total RNA from the PBMCs, yielding at least 5 micrograms per sample. For every donor, an aliquot of PBMCs went through flow cytometry to measure the percentages of naive CD45RAhigh/CD27high T cells. The CDR3 goes from the cysteine to the phenylalanine over 14 residues. The entry retains the CDR3 DNA only, 42 bases that are in frame from base 1. As encoded in the germline V gene, CDR1 is SGHDN while CDR2 is FVKESK. Deletion took 4 bases off V and 4 bases off J, with a span of 14 bases between the germline ends. The library relied on 5' RACE. Sequencing used an Illumina HiSeq 2500. A second roughly 7 to 12 cycle PCR used a sample-barcoded 5' primer and a J-beta primer mix. A template-switch 5' adaptor carrying 12 random nucleotides introduced a unique molecular identifier onto each TCR beta cDNA molecule. Each sample yielded at least 2.5 million CDR3-containing paired-end reads. First-strand cDNA was synthesized from all RNA with the Mint cDNA synthesis kit, primed by a TRBC-specific oligonucleotide. Following uracil-DNA glycosylase treatment, all cDNA underwent a first 18-cycle PCR with the universal primers M1SS and BC2_uni_R. On the study's bioinformatics: For normalization, 1 million high-quality reads, each with a distinct molecular identifier, were randomly selected from each sample. Instead of being binned into consensus sequences, reads that shared molecular identifiers were thrown out. MiTCR, with a Q25 quality threshold and the strictest error-elimination algorithm, was used for CDR3 identification, clonotype clustering and error correction. Lower-bound total TCR beta diversity was estimated with a nonparametric unseen species model using Euler transformation. TCRdb reran the public reads through fastp at Q25 and MiXCR, keeping productive beta chains. Every CDR3 protein is listed once, alongside the most common genes and DNA of its rows. The V and J calls reflect TCRdb's pipeline rather than the authors' work. This sample has roughly 1.5 million distinct CDR3 sequences in its table, and approximately 43% of those were observed once. The ten largest clones capture less than 5% of the sample.

Of note for this clonotype: Its target antigen remains unknown. No quality values exist for individual bases; no much larger clone is one base distant.

The source material was blood. This clonotype was obtained from a young woman in good health. The receptor chain draws on TRBV14 and TRBJ2-7; the D gene cannot be named for sure. The DNA sequence is given as TGTGCCAGCAGCCGAGCATACGGGTCATACGAGCAGTACTTC. This encodes CASSRAYGSYEQYF.